The source of this TCR beta chain is a study of blood T cells in healthy people across ages. Whole-study findings and limits: Among long-lived donors, naive CD4+ cells were more numerous and diversity higher than in aged donors.

As to this clonotype: Its antigen is not identified.

The V end was cut by 7 bases, the J end by 4 bases, with 16 bases between. This CDR3 has 15 amino acids. PCR was performed a second time for about 7 to 11 cycles using a sample-barcoded 5' primer and a J-beta primer mix. One entry per CDR3 protein results from TCRdb running MiXCR on the 5' RACE reads. The data hold 700,000 to 850,000 distinct CDR3 sequences, with roughly 40% observed a single time. Sequenced sample: blood. This chain links TRBV12-3 or TRBV12-4 with TRBJ1-4, with D perhaps matching TRBD1 (5 bases). This TCR was recovered from a man aged 18 to 30 in good health. In DNA, the CDR3 is TGTGCCAGCACGGAGGCGGGGCAGGGTAATGAAAAACTGTTTTTT. This codes for CASTEAGQGNEKLFF.